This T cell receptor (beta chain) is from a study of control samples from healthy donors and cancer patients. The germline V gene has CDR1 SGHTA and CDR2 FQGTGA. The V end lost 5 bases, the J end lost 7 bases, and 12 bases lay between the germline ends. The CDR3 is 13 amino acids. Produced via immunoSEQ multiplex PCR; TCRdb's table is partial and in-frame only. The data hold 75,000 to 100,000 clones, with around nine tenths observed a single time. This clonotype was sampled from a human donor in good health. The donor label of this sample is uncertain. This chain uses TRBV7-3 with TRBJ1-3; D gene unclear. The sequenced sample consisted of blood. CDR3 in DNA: TGTGCCAGCAGCACAGTACCCGGCAACACCATATATTTT. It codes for CASSTVPGNTIYF. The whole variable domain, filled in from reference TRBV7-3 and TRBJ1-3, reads GAGVSQTPSNKVTEKGKYVELRCDPISGHTALYWYRQSLGQGPEFLIYFQGTGAADDSGLPNDRFFAVRPEGSVSTLKIQRTERGDSAVYLCASSTVPGNTIYFGEGSWLTVV.